This T cell receptor beta chain was recovered during a study of T cells in Graves' hyperthyroidism and ophthalmopathy. Hyperthyroidism was newly diagnosed in patients aged 18 to 65 (duration under 2 months). In making diagnoses, clinical symptoms, serum thyroxine and TRAb, thyroid ultrasound and orbital computed tomography were all used. A 10 ml volume of fresh peripheral blood provided the PBMCs. Study-wide points: Most clonotypes expanded in thyroid above 0.001 were likewise present in blood.

Amplification yielded TCR beta CDR3 regions, with RNA transcripts as the source. RT-PCR in the first round (using the HTBI primer set) targeted the TCR CDR3. MiXCR, run by TCRdb on the multiplex PCR reads, gives a single entry per CDR3 protein. The sample carries fewer than 400,000 distinct CDR3 sequences, 15% to 18% recorded once. Ten or more counts support this clonotype. Its antigen is still unknown. The receptor's source is a woman in her late teens or twenties with Graves' hyperthyroidism that later progressed to Graves' ophthalmopathy. The sample comprised blood.

DNA of the CDR3: TGTGCCAGCAAGATCCCGACAGTCTCGGCCAACGTCCTGACTTTC. Translating it yields CASKIPTVSANVLTF. The rearrangement joins TRBV6-2 or TRBV6-3 to TRBJ2-6, with a tentative D call TRBD1 (5 bases). V was trimmed by 7 bases and J by 6 bases, leaving 16 bases between them. Germline assignment: CDR1 MNHEY and CDR2 SVGEGT. The CDR3 loop spans 15 amino acids.